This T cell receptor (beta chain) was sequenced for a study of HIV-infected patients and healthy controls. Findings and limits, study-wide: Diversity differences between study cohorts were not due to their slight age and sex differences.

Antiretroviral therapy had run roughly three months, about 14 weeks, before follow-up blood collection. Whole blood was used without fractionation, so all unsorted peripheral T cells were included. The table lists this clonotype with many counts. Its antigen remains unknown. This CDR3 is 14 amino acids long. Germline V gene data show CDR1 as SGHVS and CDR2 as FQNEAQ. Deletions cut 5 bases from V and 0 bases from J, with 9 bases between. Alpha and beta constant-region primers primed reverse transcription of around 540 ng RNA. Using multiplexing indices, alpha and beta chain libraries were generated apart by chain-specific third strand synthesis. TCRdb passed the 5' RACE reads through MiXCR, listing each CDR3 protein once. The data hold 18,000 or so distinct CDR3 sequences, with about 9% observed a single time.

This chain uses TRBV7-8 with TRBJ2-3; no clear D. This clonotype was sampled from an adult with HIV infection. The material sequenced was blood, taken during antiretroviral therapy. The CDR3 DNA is TGTGCCAGCAGCCCACTGGACAGCACAGATACGCAGTATTTT. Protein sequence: CASSPLDSTDTQYF.